This T cell receptor (beta chain) comes out of a study of blood T cell repertoires in COVID-19. The wider study: PBMCs, B-cell-depleted T cells, or T cells were the source of the cDNA or gDNA that made up the material.

Source study methods: Amplified reference gene primers provided the basis for estimating nucleated cell counts. Clones were sequenced by immunoSEQ multiplex PCR, and TCRdb holds only the in-frame ones, with some missing. Clone size and the V and J calls come from that table; the DNA yielded D and trimming. The sample lists 250,000 to 300,000 clones, about nine tenths seen once, with 2% to 2.5% in the top ten. The trim removed 3 bases at V and 4 bases at J, leaving 0 bases unmatched. This CDR3 comprises 14 residues. Looked up from germline, CDR1 is KGHSH and CDR2 is LQKENI. The source material was peripheral blood. The rearrangement joins TRBV18 to TRBJ2-2; 9 positions agree with TRBD1. The sequence derives from a woman aged 25-40 years with COVID-19, enrolled during active disease. Here the CDR3 DNA reads TGTGCCAGCTCACCGACAGGGGGCACCGGGGAGCTGTTTTTT. Its protein is CASSPTGGTGELFF.